This T cell receptor beta chain emerged from a study of T cell responses to AZD1222 COVID-19 vaccine (dated by TCRdb to about 2021). In the study overall: AZD1222 recipients with second doses at about 4 weeks or about 12 weeks were pooled, because spike-specific TCR depth and breadth did not differ between schedules. TCR sequencing covered some 240 trial participants: 207 given two doses of AZD1222 and approximately 26 given two doses of MenACWY control vaccine. Trial participants were enrolled by age into subgroups of 18-55, 56-69 and 70-plus years, and roughly 160, 29 and 62 TCR-sequenced participants, respectively, were included in these subgroups. The research as a whole found: Most participants were white British and females outnumbered males, and the authors suggested that clonal diversity may have been underestimated. Epitopes outside the regions mutated in the B.1.351 and B.1.1.7 variants were reportedly recognized by nearly half of the unique spike-specific TCRs. Conclusions about previously exposed vaccinees are limited, since just a handful of AZD1222 recipients were seropositive for SARS-CoV-2 at baseline. Spike-specific TCR breadth and depth rose significantly after two AZD1222 doses compared with day 0 and with MenACWY recipients. The 56-69-year group was small, and its depth increase did not reach significance, likely because of low power. The vaccine-associated CD4 TCRs covered the entire spike protein, and the dominant responses fell in regions 160-218 and 743-854. Because no day 14 peak-response samples were available, repertoires were characterized only after the peak T cell response.

The CDR3, from cysteine to phenylalanine, totals 16 residues. The retained sequence is limited to the CDR3, 48 bases, with the frame set at the first base. Unmatched junction bases come to 4, with V trimmed by 1 base and J by 4 bases. Based on the germline V gene, the CDR1 and CDR2 sequences are LGHNT and FRNRAP. With regard to this clone: Its recognized antigen is unknown. The sample holds no much larger clone one base away, and base qualities are not on file.

The CDR3 regions of human TCRbeta chains were subjected to immunosequencing. The authors processed their data as follows. TCRs in the repertoires were compared against a reference library of SARS-CoV-2-specific TCRs that had been generated with the MIRA antigen-specificity platform. Breadth meant the fraction of unique TCRs that were SARS-CoV-2-associated, whereas depth meant the fraction of total T cells that were SARS-CoV-2-associated. Using the MIRA data, each spike-specific TCR was assigned both to the spike region to which the TCR was reactive and to a CD4 or CD8 class. Log10-transformed breadth and depth values were compared by one-way ANOVA with Sidak's multiple comparisons tests. TCRdb took this table from immuneACCESS and kept in-frame rearrangements with V and J called. Such tables lack part of the clones; where checked against another copy, unresolved V genes explain under half of the gap, and the rest is unexplained. The V and J calls and clone size were taken over from that table, and D and trimming were inferred from the DNA. The sample table shows 95,000 to 150,000 clones, and approximately 83% are seen once. The ten largest clones add up to 9.4% of the sample.

The sample's time point label, decoded: baseline before first vaccination. Vaccinee samples were obtained from the UK trials COV001 and COV002, which included a single-blind randomized controlled phase 2/3 trial of AZD1222 (ChAdOx1 nCoV-19) in healthy adults. For TCRbeta chain sequencing, PBMC samples were collected from trial participants at day 0 and at day 28 after the second dose. This clonotype originated in an adult in good health. Sequenced here: peripheral blood, sampled on day 0 of AZD1222 vaccination. The rearranged chain carries TRBV12-5 and TRBJ2-1, with 10 bases in between that match TRBD2. The CDR3 in this case is CASGLATSGPYNEQFF. The DNA sequence is as follows: TGTGCTAGTGGTTTGGCGACTAGCGGGCCTTACAATGAGCAGTTCTTC.